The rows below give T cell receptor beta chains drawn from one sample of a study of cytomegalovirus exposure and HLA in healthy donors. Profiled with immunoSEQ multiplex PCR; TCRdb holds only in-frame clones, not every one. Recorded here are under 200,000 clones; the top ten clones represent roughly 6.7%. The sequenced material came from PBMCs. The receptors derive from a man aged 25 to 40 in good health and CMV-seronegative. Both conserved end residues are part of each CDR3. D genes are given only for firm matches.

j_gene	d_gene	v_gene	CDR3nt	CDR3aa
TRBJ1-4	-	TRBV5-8	TGTGCCACCTGCGGGCGGGGCGCAACTAATGAAAAACTGTTTTTT	CATCGRGATNEKLFF
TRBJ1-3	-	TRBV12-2	TGTGCAAGTCGCTTTAAATGGTGGAGGGGTAATGCAAACACCATATATTTT	CASRFKWWRGNANTIYF
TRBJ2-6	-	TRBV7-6	TGTGCCAGCAGCCCCAGGCTGGCGGGTACGAGGGACTCTGGGGCCAACGTCCTGACTTTC	CASSPRLAGTRDSGANVLTF
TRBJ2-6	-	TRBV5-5	TGTGCCAGCAGCTTCAGGGCCGAAGGTTCTGGGGCCAACGTCCTGACTTTC	CASSFRAEGSGANVLTF
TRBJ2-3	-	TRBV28	TGTGCCAGCGGGGGGTTCACAGATACGCAGTATTTT	CASGGFTDTQYF
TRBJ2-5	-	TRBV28	TGTGCCAGCAGCCAAACATACAGGGTGTTGGAGACCCAGTACTTC	CASSQTYRVLETQYF
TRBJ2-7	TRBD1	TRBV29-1	TGCAGCGTGCGACAGGGCTCCTACGAGCAGTACTTC	CSVRQGSYEQYF
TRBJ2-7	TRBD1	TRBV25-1	TGTGCCAGCAGTGAATTAGGGCAAGGGACAGGGCGGTACGAGCAGTACTTC	CASSELGQGTGRYEQYF
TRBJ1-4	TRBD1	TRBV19	TGTGCCAGTAGGACCGGGACAGGGAAAATAACTAATGAAAAACTGTTTTTT	CASRTGTGKITNEKLFF
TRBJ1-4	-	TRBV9	TGTGCCAGCAGCCTAGGGGGGAGGACTAATGAAAAACTGTTTTTT	CASSLGGRTNEKLFF
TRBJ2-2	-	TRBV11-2	TGTGCCAGCAGCTTACGCAGCAGGGACGGGGAGCTGTTTTTT	CASSLRSRDGELFF
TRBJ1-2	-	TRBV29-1	TGCAGCGTTGACCTTACAGGGAACTATGGCTACACCTTC	CSVDLTGNYGYTF
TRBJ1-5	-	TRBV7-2	TGTGCCAGCAGCTTAAATCGGGGAATCCGGCAGCCCCAGCATTTT	CASSLNRGIRQPQHF
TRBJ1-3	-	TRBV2	TGTGCCAGCAGCCCGGGGAGCTCTGGAAACACCATATATTTT	CASSPGSSGNTIYF
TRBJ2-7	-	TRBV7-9	TGTGCCAGCGGGGGGAGAGGATACGAGCAGTACTTC	CASGGRGYEQYF
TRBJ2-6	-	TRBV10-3	TGTGCCATCAGACCAGACTCTGGGGCCAACGTCCTGACTTTC	CAIRPDSGANVLTF